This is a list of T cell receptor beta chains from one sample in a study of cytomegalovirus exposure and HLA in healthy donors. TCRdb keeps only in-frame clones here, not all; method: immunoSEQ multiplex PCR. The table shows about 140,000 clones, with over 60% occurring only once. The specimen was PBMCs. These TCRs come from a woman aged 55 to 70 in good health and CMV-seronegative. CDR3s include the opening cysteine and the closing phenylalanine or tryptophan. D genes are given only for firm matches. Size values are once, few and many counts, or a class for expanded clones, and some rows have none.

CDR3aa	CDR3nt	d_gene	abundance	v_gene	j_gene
CASSFTGVNTEAFF	TGTGCCAGCAGTTTTACAGGGGTAAACACTGAAGCTTTCTTT	TRBD1	-	TRBV6-1	TRBJ1-1
CASSLRVRTYEQYF	TGTGCCAGCAGCTTGAGGGTTAGAACCTACGAGCAGTACTTC	-	-	TRBV11-1	TRBJ2-7
CASSFQGGGYTF	TGTGCCAGCAGCTTTCAGGGGGGTGGCTACACCTTC	TRBD1	-	TRBV7-9	TRBJ1-2
CATSRARVGLGVAKNIQYF	TGTGCCACCAGCAGAGCCCGGGTTGGGCTGGGAGTAGCCAAAAACATTCAGTACTTC	-	-	TRBV15	TRBJ2-4
CASSVIGDRTYEQYF	TGTGCCAGCAGCGTTATAGGGGACAGGACCTACGAGCAGTACTTC	TRBD1	few	TRBV9	TRBJ2-7
CASSHGTSGRGETQYF	TGCGCCAGCAGCCACGGGACTAGCGGGAGGGGTGAGACCCAGTACTTC	TRBD2	-	TRBV5-1	TRBJ2-5
CASSSLKRDRGHETQYF	TGTGCCAGCAGCTCACTGAAGCGGGACAGGGGGCATGAGACCCAGTACTTC	TRBD1	-	TRBV5-6	TRBJ2-5
CASSQDLWYEQYF	TGCGCCAGCAGCCAAGATTTATGGTACGAGCAGTACTTC	-	-	TRBV4-3	TRBJ2-7
CASSSRRTGELFF	TGTGCCAGCAGTTCTAGACGAACCGGGGAGCTGTTTTTT	-	once	TRBV6-5	TRBJ2-2
CAISGEAGNTIYF	TGTGCCATCAGCGGGGAGGCAGGAAACACCATATATTTT	-	-	TRBV10-3	TRBJ1-3
CASSDPGLAGARETQYF	TGTGCCAGTAGTGACCCGGGACTAGCGGGTGCCCGGGAGACCCAGTACTTC	TRBD2	once	TRBV19	TRBJ2-5
CASSIPTGLQPQHF	TGTGCCAGTAGTATCCCGACAGGGCTTCAGCCCCAGCATTTT	TRBD1	-	TRBV19	TRBJ1-5
CASRDRGFYEQYF	TGTGCCAGCCGGGACAGGGGATTCTACGAGCAGTACTTC	TRBD1	-	TRBV27	TRBJ2-7
CASSPGDTNYGYTF	TGCGCCAGCAGCCCTGGGGACACCAACTATGGCTACACCTTC	-	-	TRBV5-1	TRBJ1-2
CSSSFKPGQLIF	TGTTCCAGCAGCTTTAAACCGGGACAACTTATTTTT	-	-	TRBV7-9	TRBJ2-2
CASSSFDDRLNTEAFF	TGTGCCAGCAGCTCTTTTGATGACAGGCTGAACACTGAAGCTTTCTTT	-	-	TRBV5-4	TRBJ1-1
CASSFRTSVPYEQYF	TGTGCCAGCAGCTTCAGGACTAGCGTTCCCTACGAGCAGTACTTC	TRBD2	-	TRBV7-2	TRBJ2-7
CASSLEASSRTYEQYF	TGTGCCAGCAGCTTAGAGGCGAGTAGCCGGACCTACGAGCAGTACTTC	-	few	TRBV7-2	TRBJ2-7
CASSPTGIHTGELFF	TGTGCCAGCAGCCCCACAGGGATTCACACCGGGGAGCTGTTTTTT	-	-	TRBV7-7	TRBJ2-2
CASRERDRKDEQFF	TGCGCCAGCAGAGAGAGGGACAGGAAAGATGAGCAGTTCTTC	TRBD1	-	TRBV5-1	TRBJ2-1
CASSLGRPGVQFF	TGTGCCAGCAGCTTAGGACGCCCCGGGGTGCAGTTCTTC	-	few	TRBV7-2	TRBJ2-1
CASSLSPPGYTGANVLTF	TGTGCCAGCAGTTTATCTCCGCCAGGGTATACTGGGGCCAACGTCCTGACTTTC	-	few	TRBV27	TRBJ2-6
CASSHPMTSGSRGGELFF	TGCGCCAGCAGCCACCCAATGACTAGCGGGAGTCGGGGCGGGGAGCTGTTTTTT	TRBD2	few	TRBV4-1	TRBJ2-2
CASSFFGLGGTDTQYF	TGTGCCAGCAGTTTTTTTGGACTGGGAGGAACAGATACGCAGTATTTT	-	few	TRBV28	TRBJ2-3
CASSLDRGGETQYF	TGTGCCAGCAGCCTGGACAGGGGAGGGGAGACCCAGTACTTC	TRBD1	-	TRBV11-2	TRBJ2-5
CASSLLTGTGSNQPQHF	TGTGCCAGCAGCTTACTCACCGGGACAGGGAGTAATCAGCCCCAGCATTTT	TRBD1	-	TRBV5-6	TRBJ1-5
CASSLDSGNSPLHF	TGTGCCAGCAGCTTAGACAGCGGTAATTCACCCCTCCACTTT	-	-	TRBV7-9	TRBJ1-6
CASSEGISRRETQYF	TGTGCCAGCAGTGAAGGGATCTCAAGGAGGGAGACCCAGTACTTC	-	-	TRBV2	TRBJ2-5
CATVASGSSNNEQFF	TGTGCCACCGTCGCTAGCGGGAGTAGCAACAATGAGCAGTTCTTC	TRBD2	-	TRBV10-3	TRBJ2-1
CASSLGLAGLNEQFF	TGCGCCAGCAGCTTGGGGCTAGCGGGGTTGAATGAGCAGTTCTTC	TRBD2	-	TRBV5-1	TRBJ2-1
CASSLRGQETQYF	TGTGCCAGCAGCCTCCGGGGACAAGAGACCCAGTACTTC	-	-	TRBV6-5	TRBJ2-5
CASSLALPGGSYEQYF	TGTGCCAGCAGCTTAGCGCTTCCGGGGGGGTCCTACGAGCAGTACTTC	TRBD2	few	TRBV7-9	TRBJ2-7
CASSYSRWGGVEQYF	TGTGCCAGCAGTTACTCACGGTGGGGGGGAGTCGAGCAGTACTTC	TRBD2	few	TRBV6-5	TRBJ2-7
CASGLARDRGYEQYF	TGTGCTAGTGGTTTGGCCCGGGACAGGGGATACGAGCAGTACTTC	TRBD1	-	TRBV12-5	TRBJ2-7
CASSRGERVYEQYF	TGCGCCAGCAGCCGGGGGGAAAGAGTCTACGAGCAGTACTTC	-	-	TRBV4-1	TRBJ2-7
CAISDSTGVGETQYF	TGTGCCATCAGTGACTCGACAGGGGTTGGGGAGACCCAGTACTTC	TRBD1	-	TRBV10-3	TRBJ2-5
CASSQLSGRNNEQFF	TGCGCCAGCAGCCAACTTAGCGGGAGGAATAATGAGCAGTTCTTC	TRBD2	-	TRBV5-1	TRBJ2-1
CASSSTGGAGSPLHF	TGTGCCAGCAGCTCAACAGGGGGCGCGGGTTCACCCCTCCACTTT	TRBD1	-	TRBV7-2	TRBJ1-6
CASRMGGGGPFLFF	TGTGCCAGCAGGATGGGGGGGGGAGGGCCCTTCCTGTTCTTC	TRBD2	few	TRBV2	TRBJ2-1
CASSLVQGRGNEQFF	TGCGCCAGCAGCTTGGTCCAGGGAAGGGGCAATGAGCAGTTCTTC	-	-	TRBV5-1	TRBJ2-1
CASSLVTVPGELFF	TGTGCCAGCAGCTTAGTGACAGTACCCGGGGAGCTGTTTTTT	-	-	TRBV11-2	TRBJ2-2
CASSQDRSTLEFF	TGTGCCAGCAGCCAAGATAGAAGCACCCTCGAGTTCTTC	-	once	TRBV4-2	TRBJ2-1
CASSVAAGGYNEQFF	TGTGCCAGCAGCGTAGCAGCGGGAGGCTACAATGAGCAGTTCTTC	TRBD2	-	TRBV9	TRBJ2-1
CASSLDGGKGYNEQFF	TGCGCCAGCAGCTTGGATGGGGGCAAGGGCTACAATGAGCAGTTCTTC	-	-	TRBV5-1	TRBJ2-1
CASIIAGTPTKDQPQHF	TGTGCCAGCATTATCGCCGGGACACCGACAAAAGATCAGCCCCAGCATTTT	-	-	TRBV28	TRBJ1-5
CASSLGQGVFEQYF	TGTGCCAGCAGCTTAGGACAGGGGGTATTCGAGCAGTACTTC	TRBD1	few	TRBV11-2	TRBJ2-7
CASNQLAGGPQNEQFF	TGTGCCAGCAACCAACTAGCGGGGGGGCCCCAGAATGAGCAGTTCTTC	TRBD2	-	TRBV27	TRBJ2-1
CASSLVGRSSPLHF	TGTGCCAGCAGCTTAGTGGGGAGAAGTTCACCCCTCCACTTT	-	-	TRBV7-2	TRBJ1-6
CASSGSGGALGKNIQYF	TGTGCCAGTAGTGGAAGCGGGGGGGCTCTCGGCAAAAACATTCAGTACTTC	TRBD2	-	TRBV19	TRBJ2-4
CASSWGSGGALGEQFF	TGTGCCAGCAGCTGGGGTAGCGGGGGGGCTTTGGGTGAGCAGTTCTTC	TRBD2	few	TRBV5-4	TRBJ2-1
CSAAGLFYNEQFF	TGCAGCGCCGCGGGACTCTTCTACAATGAGCAGTTCTTC	-	-	TRBV29-1	TRBJ2-1
CASLASGRSHYNEQFF	TGTGCCAGTCTGGCTAGCGGGAGGTCTCACTACAATGAGCAGTTCTTC	TRBD2	few	TRBV19	TRBJ2-1
CASSSKTGAGETQYF	TGTGCCAGCAGCTCAAAGACAGGGGCAGGTGAGACCCAGTACTTC	TRBD1	-	TRBV13	TRBJ2-5
CASSPLGLAGGGSTDTQYF	TGTGCCAGCAGCCCACTAGGACTAGCGGGAGGAGGGAGCACAGATACGCAGTATTTT	TRBD2	-	TRBV9	TRBJ2-3